This T cell receptor (beta chain) originates from a study of cytotoxic CD8 clonotypes in ibrutinib-treated CLL. Study at large: With a range of 6 to 36, the median treatment time before response samples were taken was approximately 12 months. Study-level findings and limits: Clonality measured at baseline exceeded age-matched healthy donors, tracking circulating CD8+ T-cell counts.

With sequencing, the targeted depth ranged from 1 in 200,000 to 1 in 1 million T cells. Sequencing was performed with immunoSEQ multiplex PCR; in TCRdb, only in-frame clones are kept and a portion is missing. The sample carries more than 75,000 clones, about 74% recorded once. V was shortened by 5 bases and J by 4 bases, with 12 bases between the two germline ends. The CDR3 runs 14 residues. CDR1 is LNHDA, CDR2 SQIVND, per germline (reference sequence). In regard to this clone: Antigen specificity is unknown.

The source material was PBMCs, sampled after 24 months of ibrutinib treatment. This receptor was obtained from a human donor with chronic lymphocytic leukemia. The V gene is TRBV19, the J gene TRBJ1-5; D possibly corresponds to TRBD1 (5 bases). The CDR3 protein is CASSSGRLNQPQHF. CDR3 coding DNA: TGTGCCAGTAGTTCGGGACGTCTTAATCAGCCCCAGCATTTT.